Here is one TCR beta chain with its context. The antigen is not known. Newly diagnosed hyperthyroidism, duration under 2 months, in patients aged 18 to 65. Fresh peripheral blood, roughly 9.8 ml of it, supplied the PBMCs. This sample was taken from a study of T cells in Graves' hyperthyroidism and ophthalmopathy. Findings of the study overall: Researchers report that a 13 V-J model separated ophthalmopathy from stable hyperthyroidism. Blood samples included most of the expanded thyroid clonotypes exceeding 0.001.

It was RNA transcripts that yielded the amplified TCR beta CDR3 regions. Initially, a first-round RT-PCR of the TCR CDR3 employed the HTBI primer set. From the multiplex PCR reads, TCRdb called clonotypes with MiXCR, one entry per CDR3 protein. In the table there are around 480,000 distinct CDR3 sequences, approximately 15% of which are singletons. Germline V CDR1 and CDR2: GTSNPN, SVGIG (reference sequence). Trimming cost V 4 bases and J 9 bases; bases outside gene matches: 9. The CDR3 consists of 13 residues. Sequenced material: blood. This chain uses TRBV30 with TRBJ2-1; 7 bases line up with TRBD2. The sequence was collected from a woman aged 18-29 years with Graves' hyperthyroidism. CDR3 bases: TGTGCCTGGACTGAGGGAGGGCCTGGTGAGCAGTTCTTC. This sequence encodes CAWTEGGPGEQFF.